What follows are 6 T cell receptor beta chains derived from one specimen sequenced in a study of CD8 T cells in Susac syndrome. The authors reverse transcribed about 0.5 to 1 ug RNA with random hexamers. TCRdb reprocessed the immunoSEQ multiplex PCR reads with MiXCR, giving one entry per CDR3 protein. The data hold more than 70,000 distinct CDR3 sequences, with approximately 92% observed a single time. Sequencing was carried out using CD8+ T cells from PBMCs. These TCRs come from a human donor in good health.

In this sample, this clonotype turned up a few times. The rearrangement uses TRBV27 and TRBJ2-7; 9 bases are shared with TRBD1. Germline V gene data show CDR1 as MNHEY and CDR2 as SMNVEV (reference sequence). V lost 4 bases, J lost 6 bases, and 4 bases stayed unmatched. The length of the CDR3 is 13 residues. The CDR3, as DNA: TGTGCCAGCAGTTCCGGGACAGGGATCGAGCAGTACTTC. This encodes CASSSGTGIEQYF.

The DNA for the CDR3 is TGCAGTGCTAGACCCAGAGGGGCCTACGAGCAGTACTTC. Translation: CSARPRGAYEQYF. V usage is TRBV20-1 and J usage is TRBJ2-7, with D perhaps TRBD1 or TRBD2 (5 bases each). The CDR3 sequence is 13 residues long. Germline assignment: CDR1 DFQATT and CDR2 SNEGSKA (reference sequence). Trimming took 2 bases from V and 2 from J, leaving 10 bases between them.

The chain combines TRBV27 with TRBJ2-5; maybe TRBD2 (5 bases). The length of the CDR3 is 13 residues. Germline CDR1 and CDR2: MNHEY and SMNVEV (reference sequence). Trimming stripped 1 base from V and 4 bases from J, with 7 bases between. The CDR3, as DNA: TGTGCCAGCAGTTTATACGAGGGAGAGACCCAGTACTTC. This encodes CASSLYEGETQYF.

CDR3 region: CASSEEQGMGNSPLHF. In nucleotides, the CDR3 is TGTGCCAGCAGTGAAGAACAGGGGATGGGTAATTCACCCCTCCACTTT. The chain carries TRBV6-1 and TRBJ1-6, with 7 positions matching TRBD1. CDR1 is MNHNS and CDR2 is SASEGT in the germline V gene. V trimming: 1 base; J trimming: 6 bases; junction bases outside the gene matches: 6. The CDR3 has 16 residues.

The V and J genes are TRBV4-1 and TRBJ2-7; 10 nucleotides match TRBD2. The CDR3 has 19 amino acids. Germline V gene lookup returns CDR1 MGHRA and CDR2 YSYEKL. The V and J ends lost 0 bases and 2 bases, in that order; junction bases with no gene match: 13. CDR3 amino acids: CASSQEPGLAGAPPYEQYF. The CDR3 DNA reads TGCGCCAGCAGCCAAGAGCCAGGGCTAGCGGGGGCCCCGCCCTACGAGCAGTACTTC.

This chain connects TRBV6-9 to TRBJ1-5, with TRBD1 matching over 7 bases. V trimming: 9 bases; J trimming: 1 base; junction bases outside the gene matches: 0. The CDR3 has 12 residues. CDR1 is MNHGY, CDR2 SVAAGI, per germline. The CDR3 reads CARGQSNQPQHF. CDR3 coding DNA: TGTGCCAGGGGACAGAGCAATCAGCCCCAGCATTTT.